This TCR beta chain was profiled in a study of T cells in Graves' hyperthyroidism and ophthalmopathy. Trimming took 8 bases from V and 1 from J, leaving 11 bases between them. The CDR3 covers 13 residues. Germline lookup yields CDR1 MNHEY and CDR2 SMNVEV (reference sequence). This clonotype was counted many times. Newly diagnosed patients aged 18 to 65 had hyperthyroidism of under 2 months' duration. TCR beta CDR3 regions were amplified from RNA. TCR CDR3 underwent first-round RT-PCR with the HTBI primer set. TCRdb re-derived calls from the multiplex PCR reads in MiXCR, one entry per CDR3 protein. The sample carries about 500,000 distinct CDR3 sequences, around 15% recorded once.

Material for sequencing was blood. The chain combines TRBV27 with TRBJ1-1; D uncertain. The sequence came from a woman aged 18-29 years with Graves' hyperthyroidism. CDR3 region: CASFSTPNTEAFF. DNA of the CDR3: TGTGCCAGCTTCTCGACACCGAACACTGAAGCTTTCTTT.